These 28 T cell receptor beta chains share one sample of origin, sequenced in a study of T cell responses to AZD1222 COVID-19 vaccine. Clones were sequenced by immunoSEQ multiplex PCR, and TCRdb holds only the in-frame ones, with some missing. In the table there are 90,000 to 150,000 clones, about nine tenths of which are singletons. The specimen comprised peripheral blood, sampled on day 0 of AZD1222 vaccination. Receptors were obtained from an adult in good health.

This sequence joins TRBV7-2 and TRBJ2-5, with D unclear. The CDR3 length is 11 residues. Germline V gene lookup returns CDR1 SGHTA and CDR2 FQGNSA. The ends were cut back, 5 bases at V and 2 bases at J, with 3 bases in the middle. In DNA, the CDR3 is TGTGCCAGCAGCCTACAAGAGACCCAGTACTTC. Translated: CASSLQETQYF.

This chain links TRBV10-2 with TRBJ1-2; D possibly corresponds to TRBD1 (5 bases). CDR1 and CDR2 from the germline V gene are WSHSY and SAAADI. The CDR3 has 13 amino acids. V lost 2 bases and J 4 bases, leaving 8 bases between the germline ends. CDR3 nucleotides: TGCGCCAGCAGTGAGGACAGAATCTATGGCTACACCTTC. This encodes CASSEDRIYGYTF.

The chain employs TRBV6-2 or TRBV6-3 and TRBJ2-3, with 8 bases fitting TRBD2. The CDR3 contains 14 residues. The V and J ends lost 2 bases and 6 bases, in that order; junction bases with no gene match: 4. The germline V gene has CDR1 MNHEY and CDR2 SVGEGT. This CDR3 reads CASSYGLAGDTQYF. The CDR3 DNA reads TGTGCCAGCAGTTACGGATTAGCGGGGGATACGCAGTATTTT.

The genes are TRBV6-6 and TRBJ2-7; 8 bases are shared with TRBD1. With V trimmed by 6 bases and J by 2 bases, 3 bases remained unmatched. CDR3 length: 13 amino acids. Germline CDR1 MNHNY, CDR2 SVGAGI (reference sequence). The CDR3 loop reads CASSAGGPYEQYF. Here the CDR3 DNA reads TGTGCCAGCAGCGCAGGGGGCCCCTACGAGCAGTACTTC.

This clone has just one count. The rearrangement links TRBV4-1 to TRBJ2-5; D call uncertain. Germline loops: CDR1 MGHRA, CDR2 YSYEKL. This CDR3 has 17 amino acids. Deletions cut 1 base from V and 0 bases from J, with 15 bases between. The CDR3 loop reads CASSQVPLLTYQETQYF. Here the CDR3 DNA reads TGCGCCAGCAGCCAAGTGCCTCTCCTTACGTACCAAGAGACCCAGTACTTC.

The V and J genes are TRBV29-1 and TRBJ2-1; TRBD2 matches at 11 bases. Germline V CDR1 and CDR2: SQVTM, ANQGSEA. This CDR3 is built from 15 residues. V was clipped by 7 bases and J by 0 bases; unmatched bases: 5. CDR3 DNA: TGCAGCGGGACGACTAGCGGGGCCTCCTACAATGAGCAGTTCTTC. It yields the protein CSGTTSGASYNEQFF.

For the CDR3, the DNA is TGTGCCAGTAAGGCCTCTGGAAACACCATATATTTT. It specifies CASKASGNTIYF. The chain couples TRBV19 to TRBJ1-3; D call uncertain. V shed 7 bases and J shed 0 bases, with 4 bases lying between them. This CDR3 comprises 12 residues. Per germline, CDR1 LNHDA and CDR2 SQIVND (reference sequence).

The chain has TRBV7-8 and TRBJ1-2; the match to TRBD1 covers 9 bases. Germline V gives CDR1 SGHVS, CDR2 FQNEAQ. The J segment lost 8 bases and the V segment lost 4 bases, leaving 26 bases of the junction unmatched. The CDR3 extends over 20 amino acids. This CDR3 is CASSYGYSGQGASTVGGYTF. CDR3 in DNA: TGTGCCAGCAGCTATGGTTATTCGGGACAGGGAGCCTCGACGGTAGGAGGCTACACCTTC.

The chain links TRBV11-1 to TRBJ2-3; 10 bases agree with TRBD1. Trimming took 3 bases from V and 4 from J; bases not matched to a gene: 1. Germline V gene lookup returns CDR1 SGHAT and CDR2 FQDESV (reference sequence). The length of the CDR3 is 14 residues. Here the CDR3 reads CASSLDRGADTQYF. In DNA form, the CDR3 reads TGTGCCAGCAGCTTGGACAGGGGGGCAGATACGCAGTATTTT.

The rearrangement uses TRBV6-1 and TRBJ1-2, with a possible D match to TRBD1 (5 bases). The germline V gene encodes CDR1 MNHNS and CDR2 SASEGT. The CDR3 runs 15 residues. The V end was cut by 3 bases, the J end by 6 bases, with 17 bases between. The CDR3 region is CASSDNGGAWDGYTF. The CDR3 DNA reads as TGTGCCAGCAGTGACAATGGGGGAGCGTGGGATGGCTACACCTTC.

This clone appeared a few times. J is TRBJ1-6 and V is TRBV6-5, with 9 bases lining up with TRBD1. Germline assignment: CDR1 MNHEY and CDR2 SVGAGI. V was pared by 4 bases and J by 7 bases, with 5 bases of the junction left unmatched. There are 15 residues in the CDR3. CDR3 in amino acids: CASSWTGEWNSPLHF. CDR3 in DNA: TGTGCCAGCAGTTGGACAGGGGAGTGGAATTCACCCCTCCACTTT.

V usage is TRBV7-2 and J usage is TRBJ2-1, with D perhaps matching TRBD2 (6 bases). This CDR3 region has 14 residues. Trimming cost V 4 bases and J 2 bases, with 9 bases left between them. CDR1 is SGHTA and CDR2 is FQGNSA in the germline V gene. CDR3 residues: CASSSAGTYNEQFF. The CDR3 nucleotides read TGTGCCAGCAGCTCGGCGGGGACCTACAATGAGCAGTTCTTC. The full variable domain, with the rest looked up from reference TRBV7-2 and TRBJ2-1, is GAGVSQSPSNKVTEKGKDVELRCDPISGHTALYWYRQSLGQGLEFLIYFQGNSAPDKSGLPSDRFSAERTGGSVSTLTIQRTQQEDSAVYLCASSSAGTYNEQFFGPGTRLTVL.

Written as DNA, the CDR3 is TGTGCCAGTAGTATGTTTAGCAATCAGCCCCAGCATTTT. Translation gives CASSMFSNQPQHF. The gene calls are TRBV19 and TRBJ1-5; unclear D gene. V lost 3 bases to trimming and J lost 0 bases, with 3 bases between them. The CDR3 length is 13 residues. Germline V gives CDR1 LNHDA, CDR2 SQIVND (reference sequence).

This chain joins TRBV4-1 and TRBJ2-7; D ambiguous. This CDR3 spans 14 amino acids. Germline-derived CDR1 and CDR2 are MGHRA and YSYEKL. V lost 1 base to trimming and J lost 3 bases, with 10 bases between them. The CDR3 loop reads CASSQVWGSYEQYF. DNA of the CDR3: TGCGCCAGCAGCCAAGTTTGGGGTAGCTACGAGCAGTACTTC.

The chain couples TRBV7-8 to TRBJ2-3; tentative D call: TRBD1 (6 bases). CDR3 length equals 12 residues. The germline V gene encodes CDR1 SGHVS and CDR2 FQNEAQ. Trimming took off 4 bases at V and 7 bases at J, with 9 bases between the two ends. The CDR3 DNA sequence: TGTGCCAGCAGCTGGACAGTCAATACGCAGTATTTT. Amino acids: CASSWTVNTQYF. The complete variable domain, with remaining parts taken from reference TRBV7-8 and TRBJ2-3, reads GAGVSQSPRYKVAKRGQDVALRCDPISGHVSLFWYQQALGQGPEFLTYFQNEAQLDKSGLPSDRFFAERPEGSVSTLKIQRTQQEDSAVYLCASSWTVNTQYFGPGTRLTVL.

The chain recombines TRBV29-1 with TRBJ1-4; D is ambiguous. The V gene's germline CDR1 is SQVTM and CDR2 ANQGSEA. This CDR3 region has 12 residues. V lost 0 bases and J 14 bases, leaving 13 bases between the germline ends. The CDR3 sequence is CSVEDSSRSLFF. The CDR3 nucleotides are TGCAGCGTTGAAGATTCGTCCCGATCGCTGTTTTTT. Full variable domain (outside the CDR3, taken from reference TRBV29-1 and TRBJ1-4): SAVISQKPSRDICQRGTSLTIQCQVDSQVTMMFWYRQQPGQSLTLIATANQGSEATYESGFVIDKFPISRPNLTFSTLTVSNMSPEDSSIYLCSVEDSSRSLFFGSGTQLSVL.

The CDR3 sequence: CASRELAGGTGELFF. In DNA, the CDR3 is TGTGCCAGCAGGGAACTAGCGGGGGGCACCGGGGAGCTGTTTTTT. The chain couples TRBV2 to TRBJ2-2; 12 bases match TRBD2. The CDR3 contains 15 residues. Germline CDR1 is SNHLY and CDR2 is FYNNEI. The junction had 3 bases not matched to a gene; V was cut back by 6 bases and J by 4 bases.

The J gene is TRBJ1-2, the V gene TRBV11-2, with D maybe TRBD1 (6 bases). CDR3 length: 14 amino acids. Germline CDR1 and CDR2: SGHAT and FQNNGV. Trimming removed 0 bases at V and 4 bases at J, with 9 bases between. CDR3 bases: TGTGCCAGCAGCTTAGACGGACAGAGCTATGGCTACACCTTC. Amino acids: CASSLDGQSYGYTF.

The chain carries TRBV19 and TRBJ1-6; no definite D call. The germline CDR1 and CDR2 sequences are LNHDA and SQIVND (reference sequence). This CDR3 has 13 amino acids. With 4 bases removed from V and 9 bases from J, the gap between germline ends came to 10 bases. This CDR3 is CASSRLVGSPLHF. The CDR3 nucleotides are TGTGCCAGTAGTAGGCTGGTCGGTTCACCCCTCCACTTT. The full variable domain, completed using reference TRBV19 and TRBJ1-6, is DGGITQSPKYLFRKEGQNVTLSCEQNLNHDAMYWYRQDPGQGLRLIYYSQIVNDFQKGDIAEGYSVSREKKESFPLTVTSAQKNPTAFYLCASSRLVGSPLHFGNGTRLTVT.

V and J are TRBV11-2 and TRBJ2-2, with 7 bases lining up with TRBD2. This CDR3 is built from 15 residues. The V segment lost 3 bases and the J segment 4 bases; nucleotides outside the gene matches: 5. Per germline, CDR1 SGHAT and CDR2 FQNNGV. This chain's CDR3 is CASSLSGVRTGELFF. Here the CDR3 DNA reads TGTGCCAGCAGCTTGAGCGGGGTACGCACCGGGGAGCTGTTTTTT.

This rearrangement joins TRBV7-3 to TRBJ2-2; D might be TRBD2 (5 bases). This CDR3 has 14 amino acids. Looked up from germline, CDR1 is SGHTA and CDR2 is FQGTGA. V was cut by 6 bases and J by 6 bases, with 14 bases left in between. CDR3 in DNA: TGTGCCAGCAGTACTTCCCAGGAGGCCGGGGAGCTGTTTTTT. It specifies CASSTSQEAGELFF.

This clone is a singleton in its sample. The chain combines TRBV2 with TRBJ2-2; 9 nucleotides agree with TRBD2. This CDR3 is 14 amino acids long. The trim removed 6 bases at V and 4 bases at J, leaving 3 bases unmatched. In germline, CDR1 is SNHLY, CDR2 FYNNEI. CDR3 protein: CASRSGGFTGELFF. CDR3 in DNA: TGTGCCAGCAGAAGCGGGGGGTTCACCGGGGAGCTGTTTTTT.

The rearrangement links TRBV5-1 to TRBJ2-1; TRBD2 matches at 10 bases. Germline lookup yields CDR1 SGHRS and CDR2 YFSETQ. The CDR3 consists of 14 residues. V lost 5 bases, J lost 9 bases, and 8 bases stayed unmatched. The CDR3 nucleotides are TGCGCCAGCAGGCTAACCGGGACTAGCGTTGAGCAGTTCTTC. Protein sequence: CASRLTGTSVEQFF.

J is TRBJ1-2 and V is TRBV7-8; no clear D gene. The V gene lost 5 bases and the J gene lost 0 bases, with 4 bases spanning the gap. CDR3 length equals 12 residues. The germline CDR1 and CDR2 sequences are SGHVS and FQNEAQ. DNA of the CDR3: TGTGCCAGCAGCCCCGCTAACTATGGCTACACCTTC. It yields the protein CASSPANYGYTF.

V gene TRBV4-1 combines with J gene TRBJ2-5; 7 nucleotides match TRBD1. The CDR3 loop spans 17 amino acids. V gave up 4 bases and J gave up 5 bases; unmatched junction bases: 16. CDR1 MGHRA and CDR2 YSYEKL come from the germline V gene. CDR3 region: CASSPEAPGGMRETQYF. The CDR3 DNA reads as TGCGCCAGCAGCCCAGAGGCCCCAGGGGGAATGAGGGAGACCCAGTACTTC.

DNA of the CDR3: TGTGCCAGCAGCTTGGTAGACGGCGCTAATGAAAAACTGTTTTTT. Its protein product is CASSLVDGANEKLFF. V gene TRBV5-6 combines with J gene TRBJ1-4; no firm D call. Germline CDR1 and CDR2: SGHDT and YYEEEE. The CDR3 contains 15 residues. V was shortened by 0 bases and J by 3 bases, with 9 bases between the two germline ends.

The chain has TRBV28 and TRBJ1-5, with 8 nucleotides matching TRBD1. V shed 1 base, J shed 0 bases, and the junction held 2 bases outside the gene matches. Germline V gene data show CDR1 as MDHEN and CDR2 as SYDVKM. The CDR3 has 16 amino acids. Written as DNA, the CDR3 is TGTGCCAGCAGTTTATCAGGACAGGGTAGCAATCAGCCCCAGCATTTT. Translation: CASSLSGQGSNQPQHF.

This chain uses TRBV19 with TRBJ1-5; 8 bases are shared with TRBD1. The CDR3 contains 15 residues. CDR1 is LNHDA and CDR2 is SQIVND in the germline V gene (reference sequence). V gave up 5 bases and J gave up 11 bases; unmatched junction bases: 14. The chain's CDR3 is CASSPQTGAALTQHF. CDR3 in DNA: TGTGCCAGTAGTCCCCAGACAGGGGCCGCTTTGACCCAGCATTTT.